A selection of T cell receptor beta chains follows, all from one sample in a study of T cell repertoires in cytomegalovirus infection. These TCRs' antigens remain unknown. TCRdb passed the reads through MiXCR, listing each CDR3 protein once. The table has hundreds of thousands of distinct CDR3 sequences, about 27% seen once. Sequencing was performed on cultured PBMCs, taken from culture after CMV antigen stimulation. The receptors originated from a human donor in good health (CMV status not recorded). Some clones in this sample may be carry-over from other donors' samples. Each CDR3 is given with its conserved first and last residue. The D gene is left open where the match is weak. Some rows mark clone size as missing; the rest say once, few, many or name a class of expanded clone.

j_call: TRBJ1-5
v_call: TRBV6-6
clone_size: NA
d_call: NA
cdr3_length: 17
cdr3_aa: CASSYQTGLNSNQPQHF
cdr3_nt: TGTGCCAGCAGTTACCAGACAGGATTAAACAGCAATCAGCCCCAGCATTTT

j_call: TRBJ1-3
v_call: TRBV7-6
clone_size: NA
d_call: NA
cdr3_length: 16
cdr3_aa: CASSLAQARSGNTIYF
cdr3_nt: TGTGCCAGCAGCTTAGCGCAGGCCCGCTCTGGAAACACCATATATTTT

j_call: TRBJ2-1
v_call: TRBV4-2
clone_size: NA
d_call: NA
cdr3_length: 15
cdr3_aa: CASSLAPGVHNEQFF
cdr3_nt: TGTGCCAGCAGCCTGGCGCCGGGCGTCCACAATGAGCAGTTCTTC

j_call: TRBJ2-1
v_call: TRBV27
clone_size: few
d_call: NA
cdr3_length: 17
cdr3_aa: CASTLGGTIPLYNEQFF
cdr3_nt: TGTGCCAGCACTCTCGGGGGCACCATCCCCCTCTACAATGAGCAGTTCTTC

j_call: TRBJ2-3
v_call: TRBV27
clone_size: few
d_call: NA
cdr3_length: 15
cdr3_aa: CASSLFNRDTDTQYF
cdr3_nt: TGTGCCAGCAGTTTATTTAACAGGGATACAGATACGCAGTATTTT

j_call: TRBJ1-4
v_call: TRBV27
clone_size: NA
d_call: NA
cdr3_length: 17
cdr3_aa: CASSSFGGRLRGETLFF
cdr3_nt: TGTGCCAGCAGTTCATTCGGGGGGAGGCTGAGGGGCGAAACACTGTTTTTT

j_call: TRBJ1-1
v_call: TRBV27
clone_size: many
d_call: NA
cdr3_length: 14
cdr3_aa: CASSPQGPSTEAFF
cdr3_nt: TGTGCCAGCAGTCCACAAGGTCCGAGCACTGAAGCTTTCTTT

j_call: TRBJ2-1
v_call: TRBV6-1
clone_size: NA
d_call: TRBD1
cdr3_length: 14
cdr3_aa: CASPKGDRYTGEFF
cdr3_nt: TGTGCCAGCCCCAAGGGGGACAGGTATACCGGGGAGTTCTTC

j_call: TRBJ2-7
v_call: TRBV12-3/TRBV12-4
clone_size: few
d_call: TRBD2
cdr3_length: 18
cdr3_aa: CASSLIAGRESDWGEQYF
cdr3_nt: TGTGCCAGCAGTTTGATTGCCGGGAGGGAGAGTGATTGGGGCGAGCAGTACTTC

j_call: TRBJ1-2
v_call: TRBV7-9
clone_size: few
d_call: NA
cdr3_length: 13
cdr3_aa: CASSLITNYGYTF
cdr3_nt: TGTGCCAGCAGCCTAATAACTAACTATGGCTACACCTTC

j_call: TRBJ1-6
v_call: TRBV3-1
clone_size: NA
d_call: NA
cdr3_length: 14
cdr3_aa: CASSSQWAESPLHF
cdr3_nt: TGTGCCAGCAGCAGCCAGTGGGCTGAGTCACCCCTCCACTTT

j_call: TRBJ1-6
v_call: TRBV2
clone_size: NA
d_call: TRBD1
cdr3_length: 16
cdr3_aa: CASSETTGGLDSPLHF
cdr3_nt: TGTGCCAGCAGTGAAACTACAGGGGGCTTGGATTCACCCCTCCACTTT

j_call: TRBJ1-6
v_call: TRBV19
clone_size: few
d_call: TRBD1
cdr3_length: 14
cdr3_aa: CASLGQGVRSPLHF
cdr3_nt: TGTGCCAGTCTCGGACAGGGGGTACGTTCACCCCTCCACTTT

j_call: TRBJ2-3
v_call: TRBV5-1
clone_size: few
d_call: TRBD2
cdr3_length: 16
cdr3_aa: CASSLMAGAGTDTQYF
cdr3_nt: TGCGCCAGCAGCTTGATGGCGGGAGCGGGCACAGATACGCAGTATTTT

j_call: TRBJ1-6
v_call: TRBV7-8
clone_size: many
d_call: NA
cdr3_length: 16
cdr3_aa: CASSLDPTGSSSPLHF
cdr3_nt: TGTGCCAGCAGCTTAGATCCTACCGGTTCGAGTTCACCCCTCCACTTT

j_call: TRBJ1-5
v_call: TRBV25-1
clone_size: few
d_call: NA
cdr3_length: 14
cdr3_aa: CASSEYRVHQPQHF
cdr3_nt: TGTGCCAGCAGTGAATACAGGGTTCATCAGCCCCAGCATTTT

j_call: TRBJ1-1
v_call: TRBV7-8
clone_size: few
d_call: TRBD1
cdr3_length: 15
cdr3_aa: CASSLVQTGATEAFF
cdr3_nt: TGTGCCAGCAGCTTAGTACAGACAGGGGCCACTGAAGCTTTCTTT

j_call: TRBJ2-5
v_call: TRBV5-6
clone_size: few
d_call: NA
cdr3_length: 14
cdr3_aa: CASSVGEVRETQYF
cdr3_nt: TGTGCCAGCAGTGTGGGGGAGGTTCGAGAGACCCAGTACTTC

j_call: TRBJ2-7
v_call: TRBV7-9
clone_size: NA
d_call: NA
cdr3_length: 16
cdr3_aa: CASSFPSFPQDYEQYF
cdr3_nt: TGTGCCAGCAGCTTTCCCTCCTTTCCCCAAGACTACGAGCAGTACTTC

j_call: TRBJ2-1
v_call: TRBV7-9
clone_size: NA
d_call: TRBD1
cdr3_length: 15
cdr3_aa: CASSHPGTGDAEQFF
cdr3_nt: TGTGCCAGCAGCCATCCCGGGACAGGGGATGCTGAGCAGTTCTTC

j_call: TRBJ1-6
v_call: TRBV11-2
clone_size: NA
d_call: NA
cdr3_length: 14
cdr3_aa: CASSPGEGPSPLHF
cdr3_nt: TGTGCCAGCAGCCCGGGGGAGGGGCCTTCACCCCTCCACTTT

j_call: TRBJ2-3
v_call: TRBV5-4
clone_size: NA
d_call: NA
cdr3_length: 16
cdr3_aa: CASSSRAVPSTDTQYF
cdr3_nt: TGTGCCAGCAGCTCCCGGGCTGTACCTAGCACAGATACGCAGTATTTT

j_call: TRBJ2-2
v_call: TRBV7-6
clone_size: many
d_call: TRBD2
cdr3_length: 20
cdr3_aa: CASSLWTSGNIVGNTGELFF
cdr3_nt: TGTGCCAGCAGCCTCTGGACTAGCGGGAATATAGTAGGAAACACCGGGGAGCTGTTTTTT

j_call: TRBJ2-7
v_call: TRBV7-6
clone_size: many
d_call: NA
cdr3_length: 15
cdr3_aa: CASSPRASSIYEQYF
cdr3_nt: TGTGCCAGCAGCCCAAGGGCCAGCTCTATCTACGAGCAGTACTTC

j_call: TRBJ2-7
v_call: TRBV4-1
clone_size: NA
d_call: TRBD2
cdr3_length: 18
cdr3_aa: CASSQDRASGRAPYEQYF
cdr3_nt: TGCGCCAGCAGCCAAGATAGGGCTAGCGGGAGGGCCCCCTACGAGCAGTACTTC

j_call: TRBJ1-2
v_call: TRBV11-2
clone_size: few
d_call: NA
cdr3_length: 16
cdr3_aa: CASSLGFNRNNYGYTF
cdr3_nt: TGTGCCAGCAGCTTAGGGTTTAACAGAAACAACTATGGCTACACCTTC

j_call: TRBJ2-7
v_call: TRBV28
clone_size: few
d_call: NA
cdr3_length: 12
cdr3_aa: CASSSNIYEQYF
cdr3_nt: TGTGCCAGCAGTTCGAATATCTACGAGCAGTACTTC